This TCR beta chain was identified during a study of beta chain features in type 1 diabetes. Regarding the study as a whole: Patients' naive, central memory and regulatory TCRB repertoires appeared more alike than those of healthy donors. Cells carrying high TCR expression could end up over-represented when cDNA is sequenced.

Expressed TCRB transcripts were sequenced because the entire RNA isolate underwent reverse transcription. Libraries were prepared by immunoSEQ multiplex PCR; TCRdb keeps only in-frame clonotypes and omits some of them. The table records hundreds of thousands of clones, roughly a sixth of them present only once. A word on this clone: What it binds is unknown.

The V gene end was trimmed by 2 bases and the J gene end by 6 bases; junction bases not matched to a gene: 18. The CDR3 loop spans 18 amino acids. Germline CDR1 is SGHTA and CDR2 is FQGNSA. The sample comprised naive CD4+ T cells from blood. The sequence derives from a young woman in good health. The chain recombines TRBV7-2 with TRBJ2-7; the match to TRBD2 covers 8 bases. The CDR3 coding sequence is TGTGCCAGCAGCTTATCGGGGAGGTACCGGGAGGGCCGGGGCGAGCAGTACTTC. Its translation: CASSLSGRYREGRGEQYF.